The 26 T cell receptor beta chains below come from one sample, sequenced in a study of blood T cells in healthy people across ages. A second PCR, run for roughly 7 to 12 cycles, used a sample-barcoded 5' primer plus a J-beta primer mix. TCRdb independently ran MiXCR on the 5' RACE reads; one entry per CDR3 protein. In the table there are 1.5 million to 2 million distinct CDR3 sequences, around 42% of which are singletons. What was sequenced was blood. These receptors all stem from a human donor in good health.

This clonotype was detected only a few times. The J gene is TRBJ2-4, the V gene TRBV7-2; D is perhaps TRBD1 (5 bases). TRBJ2-7 matches the DNA end more closely, so the J call is doubtful. This CDR3 is built from 15 residues. In germline, CDR1 is SGHTA, CDR2 FQGNSA. The CDR3 region is CASSLVMGHSYEQYF. The DNA of the CDR3 is TGTGCCAGCAGCTTAGTCATGGGGCATTCCTACGAGCAGTACTTC.

This clonotype was counted at least ten times. The chain employs TRBV12-3 or TRBV12-4 and TRBJ2-5, with 7 bases identical to TRBD1. The CDR3 covers 14 residues. J gave up 0 bases and V 3 bases, and 1 base lay outside the gene matches. CDR3 sequence reads: CASSLGTDQETQYF. As DNA, the CDR3 is TGTGCCAGCAGTTTGGGGACAGACCAAGAGACCCAGTACTTC.

This clonotype has a count of ten or more. The J gene is TRBJ1-5, the V gene TRBV7-2; D is uncertain. V lost 3 bases to trimming and J lost 0 bases, with 3 bases between them. The CDR3 sequence is 13 residues long. CDR1 and CDR2 from the germline V gene are SGHTA and FQGNSA. The CDR3 DNA is TGTGCCAGCAGCTTTTATAGCAATCAGCCCCAGCATTTT. Amino acid sequence: CASSFYSNQPQHF.

This clonotype was seen a handful of times. The chain links TRBV3-1 to TRBJ2-1; 7 nucleotides line up with TRBD1. CDR1 is LGHDT, CDR2 YNNKEL, per germline (reference sequence). CDR3 length equals 12 residues. Trimming took 1 base from V and 11 from J; bases not matched to a gene: 2. CDR3 sequence (DNA): TGTGCCAGCAGCCAAGCGACAGGGAAGCAGTTCTTC. It codes for CASSQATGKQFF.

V is TRBV21-1 and J is TRBJ2-3; the D call in the table, TRBD2, was not verified against the DNA. TRBV21-1 is noted as a pseudogene. The CDR3 runs 15 residues. The CDR3 here is CASTSLETSTDTQYF. The CDR3 DNA reads as TGTGCCAGCACCTCACTAGAAACTAGCACAGATACGCAGTATTTT.

This chain links TRBV7-9 with TRBJ2-1, with 12 positions matching TRBD2. The germline CDR1 and CDR2 sequences are SEHNR and FQNEAQ (reference sequence). The CDR3 is 17 amino acids. J was trimmed by 7 bases and V by 3 bases; bases with no gene match: 10. CDR3 nucleotide sequence: TGTGCCAGCAGCTTGTCTAGCGGGGGGGCCCGTTGGAATGAGCAGTTCTTC. This encodes CASSLSSGGARWNEQFF.

In this sample, this clonotype turned up a few times. The chain joins TRBV27 to TRBJ1-2, with D uncertain. V lost 5 bases to trimming and J lost 8 bases, with 15 bases between them. CDR3 length equals 13 residues. Germline assignment: CDR1 MNHEY and CDR2 SMNVEV (reference sequence). The CDR3 DNA follows: TGTGCCAGCAGTCATAACCCCACGGACGGCTACACCTTC. Translating it yields CASSHNPTDGYTF.

This clonotype was observed a few times. V is TRBV7-9 and J is TRBJ1-1; weak D call: TRBD1 (5 bases). CDR1 is SEHNR, CDR2 FQNEAQ, per germline (reference sequence). This CDR3 contains 20 residues. V was trimmed by 3 bases and J by 1 base, leaving 27 bases between them. Here the CDR3 reads CASSFPVQGTGTRRNTEAFF. The CDR3, as DNA: TGTGCCAGCAGCTTCCCGGTCCAAGGAACAGGCACGCGTCGGAACACTGAAGCTTTCTTT.

The chain carries TRBV5-1 and TRBJ2-4; tentatively, D is TRBD1 or TRBD2 (5 bases each). Germline V gives CDR1 SGHRS, CDR2 YFSETQ. The V end was cut by 3 bases, the J end by 7 bases, with 14 bases between. The CDR3 is 14 amino acids. Here the CDR3 DNA reads TGCGCCAGCAGCTACGGGACCACGAGGAACATTCAGTACTTC. Translation gives CASSYGTTRNIQYF.

This clonotype was recorded once. In nucleotides, the CDR3 is TGTGCCAGCACGCTGGGGGAGCAGTACTTC. It yields the protein CASTLGEQYF. The chain links TRBV5-5 to TRBJ2-7; D gene unclear. The CDR3 is 10 residues long. Trimming cost V 6 bases and J 7 bases, with 8 bases left between them. Germline CDR1 SGHKS, CDR2 YYEKEE (reference sequence). The full variable domain, rest sourced from reference TRBV5-5 and TRBJ2-7, is DAGVTQSPTHLIKTRGQQVTLRCSPISGHKSVSWYQQVLGQGPQFIFQYYEKEERGRGNFPDRFSARQFPNYSSELNVNALLLGDSALYLCASTLGEQYFGPGTRLTVT.

This clonotype was detected only a few times. This chain joins TRBV20-1 and TRBJ2-1; D possibly uses TRBD1 or TRBD2 (5 bases each). CDR1 DFQATT and CDR2 SNEGSKA come from the germline V gene (reference sequence). V dropped 5 bases and J dropped 7 bases, with 15 bases sitting between them. This CDR3 is 13 amino acids long. CDR3 residues: CSASPGPGNEQFF. CDR3 DNA: TGCAGTGCTTCACCGGGGCCCGGGAATGAGCAGTTCTTC.

V gene TRBV20-1 combines with J gene TRBJ2-4; D is possibly TRBD1 (5 bases). With the DNA end fitting TRBJ2-7 better, the J assignment may be wrong. This CDR3 has 13 residues. Germline V gene data show CDR1 as DFQATT and CDR2 as SNEGSKA (reference sequence). CDR3 residues: CSATRGSIYEQYF. The CDR3 DNA reads as TGCAGTGCTACAAGGGGTTCTATTTACGAGCAGTACTTC.

This clonotype was seen more than once but under ten times. The rearrangement joins TRBV19 to TRBJ1-2, with 7 bases lining up with TRBD1. The length of the CDR3 is 14 residues. V was pared by 5 bases and J by 6 bases, with 9 bases of the junction left unmatched. CDR1 is LNHDA, CDR2 SQIVND, per germline (reference sequence). The CDR3 reads CASSLTGLLDGYTF. As DNA, the CDR3 is TGTGCCAGTAGTTTGACAGGGTTACTGGATGGCTACACCTTC. The variable domain in full, completed from reference TRBV19 and TRBJ1-2, reads DGGITQSPKYLFRKEGQNVTLSCEQNLNHDAMYWYRQDPGQGLRLIYYSQIVNDFQKGDIAEGYSVSREKKESFPLTVTSAQKNPTAFYLCASSLTGLLDGYTFGSGTRLTVV.

The chain has TRBV10-3 and TRBJ2-7; D gene ambiguous. This CDR3 is 12 amino acids long. V lost 6 bases and J lost 7, with 13 bases in between. Per germline, CDR1 ENHRY and CDR2 SYGVKD. CDR3 sequence (DNA): TGTGCCATCAGGAACATGAGGTGGGAGCAGTACTTC. This codes for CAIRNMRWEQYF.

The chain recombines TRBV6-4 with TRBJ2-3, with D hard to call. There are 13 residues in the CDR3. From germline, CDR1 is MRHNA and CDR2 SNTAGT. V was clipped by 0 bases and J by 4 bases, with 5 bases between them. The DNA for the CDR3 is TGTGCCAGCAGTGACTCCTTTGCAGATACGCAGTATTTT. Its translation is CASSDSFADTQYF.

J is TRBJ2-1 and V is TRBV20-1; D possibly corresponds to TRBD2 (5 bases). Germline V gene lookup returns CDR1 DFQATT and CDR2 SNEGSKA (reference sequence). The V end was cut by 3 bases, the J end by 4 bases, with 13 bases between. This CDR3 has 14 amino acids. The DNA for the CDR3 is TGCAGTGCTAGTCGTGCTCGCGGGTACAATGAGCAGTTCTTC. Translation: CSASRARGYNEQFF.

This chain links TRBV20-1 with TRBJ1-1, with D perhaps TRBD1 (6 bases). This CDR3 has 15 amino acids. In germline, CDR1 is DFQATT, CDR2 SNEGSKA (reference sequence). V lost 3 bases to trimming and J lost 4 bases, with 18 bases between them. This CDR3 reads CSASRQGRRGTEAFF. Written as DNA, the CDR3 is TGCAGTGCTAGCCGCCAGGGCCGCAGGGGCACTGAAGCTTTCTTT.

The chain has TRBV6-2 or TRBV6-3 and TRBJ2-7, with D tentatively TRBD1 (5 bases). Germline loops: CDR1 MNHEY, CDR2 SVGEGT. Trimming left V 6 bases short and J 3 bases short, with 9 bases between. The CDR3 runs to 12 residues. The CDR3 loop is CASSNRFYEQYF. The CDR3 DNA reads as TGTGCCAGCAGCAACAGGTTCTACGAGCAGTACTTC.

V usage is TRBV2 and J usage is TRBJ1-5; no clear D. Germline V lookup: CDR1 SNHLY, CDR2 FYNNEI. The CDR3 runs to 14 residues. The V gene lost 5 bases and the J gene lost 1 base, with 9 bases spanning the gap. CDR3 protein: CASSPVLSNQPQHF. The CDR3 bases are TGTGCCAGCAGTCCGGTTTTAAGCAATCAGCCCCAGCATTTT. The full variable domain, with the rest looked up from reference TRBV2 and TRBJ1-5, is EPEVTQTPSHQVTQMGQEVILRCVPISNHLYFYWYRQILGQKVEFLVSFYNNEISEKSEIFDDQFSVERPDGSNFTLKIRSTKLEDSAMYFCASSPVLSNQPQHFGDGTRLSIL.

The J gene is TRBJ2-1, the V gene TRBV29-1; D uncertain. Trimming removed 3 bases from V and 0 bases from J, with 9 bases in between. Germline V gene sequence: CDR1 SQVTM, CDR2 ANQGSEA. CDR3 length: 14 amino acids. CDR3 residues: CSVDVAVSYNEQFF. The CDR3 DNA is TGCAGCGTTGATGTGGCGGTCTCCTACAATGAGCAGTTCTTC.

This clonotype came up a few times. The chain couples TRBV12-3 or TRBV12-4 to TRBJ2-1, with a possible D match to TRBD1 (5 bases). Trimming left V 6 bases short and J 6 bases short, with 15 bases between. This CDR3 is 14 amino acids long. CDR3 in amino acids: CASSSSDTFNEQFF. CDR3 DNA: TGTGCCAGCAGCTCCTCGGACACTTTCAATGAGCAGTTCTTC.

CDR3 region: CASSRDRFQETQYF. The CDR3 nucleotides are TGTGCCAGCAGCCGGGACAGATTCCAAGAGACCCAGTACTTC. This chain uses TRBV7-9 with TRBJ2-5; TRBD1 matches at 7 bases. V trimming: 5 bases; J trimming: 1 base; junction bases outside the gene matches: 4. Germline loops: CDR1 SEHNR, CDR2 FQNEAQ (reference sequence). This CDR3 region has 14 residues.

This clonotype turned up a few times. The V call is TRBV21-1, the J call TRBJ2-5; the table's D call, TRBD2, has no DNA check behind it. TRBV21-1 is a known pseudogene. The CDR3 runs to 15 residues. The CDR3 here is CASSTPLAAAETQYF. CDR3 nucleotide sequence: TGTGCCAGCAGCACCCCACTAGCGGCGGCAGAGACCCAGTACTTC.

The chain employs TRBV29-1 and TRBJ2-5; TRBD2 matches 9 bases. The CDR3 spans 18 residues. V shed 2 bases and J 11 bases; nucleotides not matched to a gene: 24. Germline V gene sequence: CDR1 SQVTM, CDR2 ANQGSEA. CDR3 in amino acids: CSVELIPGGTSLMDEQYF. The CDR3 DNA reads TGCAGCGTTGAACTAATACCAGGGGGGACTAGCCTAATGGATGAGCAGTACTTC.

The CDR3 DNA reads as TGTGCCAGCAGCCCAACGGGTGAAGCTGTGTACAATGAGCAGTTCTTC. Amino acids: CASSPTGEAVYNEQFF. The chain employs TRBV9 and TRBJ2-1; no clear D. V was clipped by 4 bases and J by 4 bases, with 18 bases between them. This CDR3 comprises 16 residues. Per the germline V gene, CDR1 is SGDLS and CDR2 is YYNGEE.

The sample holds a few counts of this clonotype. The rearrangement joins TRBV11-2 to TRBJ1-2, with D possibly TRBD1 on 6 matching bases. The CDR3 has 14 residues. V gave up 3 bases and J gave up 8 bases, with 16 bases separating them. From germline, CDR1 is SGHAT and CDR2 FQNNGV. The CDR3 protein is CASSFAGGPLGYTF. In nucleotides, the CDR3 is TGTGCCAGCAGCTTCGCCGGGGGCCCCTTGGGCTACACCTTC.